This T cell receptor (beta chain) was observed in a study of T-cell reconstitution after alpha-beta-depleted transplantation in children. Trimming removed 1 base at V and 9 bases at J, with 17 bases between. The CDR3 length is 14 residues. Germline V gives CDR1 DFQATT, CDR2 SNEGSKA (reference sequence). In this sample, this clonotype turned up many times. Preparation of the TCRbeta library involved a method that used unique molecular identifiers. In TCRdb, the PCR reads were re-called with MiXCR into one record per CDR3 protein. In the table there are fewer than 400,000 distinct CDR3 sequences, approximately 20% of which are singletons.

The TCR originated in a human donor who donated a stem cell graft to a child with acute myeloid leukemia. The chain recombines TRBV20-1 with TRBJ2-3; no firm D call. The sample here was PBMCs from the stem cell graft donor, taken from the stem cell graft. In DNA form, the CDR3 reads TGCAGTGCTAGAGGCTTGGCGGTCCCCGGGACGCAGTATTTT. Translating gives CSARGLAVPGTQYF.